Sequencing of this TCR beta chain was carried out in a study of Ad26.COV2.S vaccination and SARS-CoV-2 variants. As for this clone: Its cognate antigen is unknown.

The protocol was immunoSEQ multiplex PCR, while the TCRdb copy is restricted to in-frame clones and leaves out a portion. In the table there are about 97,000 clones, about three quarters of which are singletons. This CDR3 spans 16 amino acids. V was trimmed by 4 bases and J by 3 bases, leaving 15 bases between them. Germline lookup yields CDR1 ENHRY and CDR2 SYGVKD. Findings of the study overall: Overall T cell responses may have been underestimated by the analyses of TCR breadth and depth. Ad26.COV2.S recipients had broader spike-specific TCRs (P = 0.0014).

V gene TRBV10-3 combines with J gene TRBJ2-2; D uncertain. The sequence came from a human donor who had recovered from COVID-19. The sample was peripheral blood, taken after recovery from COVID-19. DNA of the CDR3: TGTGCCATCAGTGGGCCTAGAGGTGAGGACACCGGGGAGCTGTTTTTT. Amino acids: CAISGPRGEDTGELFF.